This TCR beta chain is from a study of blood T cell repertoires in COVID-19. Whole-study context: PBMCs, B-cell-depleted T cells, or T cells provided the cDNA or gDNA that made up the material.

Individuals aged 18 to 89 years were recruited from 20 to 25 US areas. Participants had their cohort set by participant-reported clinical history. Donors in Cohort 3 who had recovered were those with two negative PCRs, healthcare professional clearance, or resolution of their symptoms. CDR1 is LNHDA, CDR2 SQIVND, per germline (reference sequence). J lost 7 bases, V lost 5 bases, and 8 bases had no gene match. The length of the CDR3 is 14 residues. TCRdb keeps only in-frame clones here, not all; method: immunoSEQ multiplex PCR. The sample holds roughly 400,000 clones, roughly 86% seen once. The sequence was obtained from a woman between 25 and 40 years old who had recovered from COVID-19. The sample was PBMCs or T cells enriched from blood (not recorded which). The chain links TRBV19 to TRBJ2-4, with 7 positions matching TRBD2. CDR3 coding DNA: TGTGCCAGTAGTTTGGGGACCGGGGGGAACATTCAGTACTTC. Its protein product is CASSLGTGGNIQYF.